The rows below give T cell receptor beta chains drawn from one sample of a study of shared clonotypes between healthy human individuals. Profiled with immunoSEQ multiplex PCR; TCRdb holds only in-frame clones, not every one. This table holds about 2.4 million clones, roughly nine tenths found once. Sequencing was done on a sample of naive CD4+ T cells sorted from blood. Receptors originate from a man younger than 35 in good health. Both conserved end residues are part of each CDR3. A D gene is named only where the DNA matches it firmly. Expanded clones are given a class, and other clones once, few, many or no size at all.

>TRBV6-5|TRBJ2-7|TRBD2|.
TGTGCCAGCAGTCACCGACTAGCGGGAGGGGGCGAGCAGTACTTC
CASSHRLAGGGEQYF
>TRBV5-4|TRBJ1-4|.|.
TGTGCCAGCAGTAGGGGGGGTAGTAATGAAAAACTGTTTTTT
CASSRGGSNEKLFF
>TRBV18|TRBJ1-2|.|.
TGTGCCAGCTCATCCGGGACGTATGTCGGATATGGCTACACCTTC
CASSSGTYVGYGYTF
>TRBV5-4|TRBJ1-1|.|few
TGTGCCAGCTCGCGGGGGAACACTGAAGCTTTCTTT
CASSRGNTEAFF
>TRBV6-5|TRBJ1-6|TRBD1|.
TGTGCCAGCAGTTATCAGGGGGGCGGTTCACCCCTCCACTTT
CASSYQGGGSPLHF
>TRBV10-3|TRBJ1-6|.|once
TGTGCCATCAGTGACAGGGACACGGGTTCACCCCTCCACTTT
CAISDRDTGSPLHF
>TRBV11-2|TRBJ2-3|TRBD2|.
TGTGCCAGCGTCCTCGGAGCGGGGGGGACCACAGATACGCAGTATTTT
CASVLGAGGTTDTQYF
>TRBV19|TRBJ1-5|.|.
TGTGCCAGTAGTATAGTTGATGGCTATCAGCCCCAGCATTTT
CASSIVDGYQPQHF
>TRBV13|TRBJ2-3|TRBD1|once
TGTGCCAGCAGCCACAGGGGGCGCGGGAGCACAGATACGCAGTATTTT
CASSHRGRGSTDTQYF
>TRBV30|TRBJ2-2|.|once
TGTGCCTGGAGTCGCCGACAATTGAGTCGAGTCACCGGGGAGCTGTTTTTT
CAWSRRQLSRVTGELFF
>TRBV25-1|TRBJ2-3|TRBD2|.
TGTGCCAGCAGTGAATCGGCGGGGGGCGATAGAGATACGCAGTATTTT
CASSESAGGDRDTQYF
>TRBV2|TRBJ1-3|.|.
TGTGCCAGCTCTATAAGCTCTGGAAACACCATATATTTT
CASSISSGNTIYF
>TRBV9|TRBJ1-4|.|once
TGTGCCAGCAGCAATACAGGGTCTGGGGTGGGTAGTGAAAAACTGTTTTTT
CASSNTGSGVGSEKLFF
>TRBV2|TRBJ1-2|.|.
TGTGCCAGCAATGATGACAGAGGAGGCTACACCTTC
CASNDDRGGYTF
>TRBV7-2|TRBJ2-2|.|.
TGTGCCAGCAGCTCGGGACTTTTCACCGGGGAGCTGTTTTTT
CASSSGLFTGELFF
>TRBV5-1|TRBJ2-6|.|.
TGCGCCAGCAGCTTGAACGGGCAAAACTCTGGGGCCAACGTCCTGACTTTC
CASSLNGQNSGANVLTF
>TRBV7-2|TRBJ2-7|.|.
TGTGCCAGCAGCTCGCAACCGGGACCCTACGAGCAGTACTTC
CASSSQPGPYEQYF
>TRBV2|TRBJ1-5|TRBD1|.
TGTGCCAGCAGACAGGGGGGCAATCAGCCCCAGCATTTT
CASRQGGNQPQHF
>TRBV12-5|TRBJ2-7|TRBD1|.
TGTGCTAGTGGTTTGGCGGACAGGGGGCCTTACGAGCAGTACTTC
CASGLADRGPYEQYF
>TRBV28|TRBJ2-3|.|.
TGTGCCAGCAGGCTAGATGTTACGCAGTATTTT
CASRLDVTQYF
>TRBV27|TRBJ1-1|TRBD1|.
TGTGCCAGCAGTTACCGTACGGGGACAGTGAACACTGAAGCTTTCTTT
CASSYRTGTVNTEAFF
>TRBV4-3|TRBJ1-2|TRBD1|.
TGCGCCAGCAGCCAGGACAGGGGGCGATCCTATGGCTACACCTTC
CASSQDRGRSYGYTF
>TRBV19|TRBJ1-5|.|.
TGTGCCAGTAGCCCGGGACTGGACAATCAGCCCCAGCATTTT
CASSPGLDNQPQHF
>TRBV25-1|TRBJ2-7|.|.
TGTGCCAGCAGTTTATTGGGGTACGAGCAGTACTTC
CASSLLGYEQYF
>TRBV19|TRBJ1-1|.|.
TGTGCCAGTAGTATCTCACAGGGCGTTTCCACTGAAGCTTTCTTT
CASSISQGVSTEAFF
>TRBV6-5|TRBJ1-1|.|.
TGTGCCAGCAGGCGGACAGTGAACACTGAAGCTTTCTTT
CASRRTVNTEAFF
>TRBV5-4|TRBJ2-5|.|.
TGTGCCAGCAGCTTGTTGGGGGGCCAAGAGACCCAGTACTTC
CASSLLGGQETQYF